This TCR beta chain stems from a study of T cells expressing NK-cell markers. CDR1 and CDR2 (germline): MNHNS, SASEGT. This CDR3 has 13 amino acids. TCRdb reprocessed the 5' RACE reads and stores each CDR3 protein as one record, lacking DNA. The sample table includes under 200,000 distinct CDR3 sequences. The clonotype comes from a woman aged 18 to 75 in good health. Sequencing was performed on blood T cells: a sorted CD56 or NKG2C T cell subset, CD4+ or CD8+ T cells, or bulk PBMC T cells (not recorded which). The chain employs TRBV6-1 and TRBJ2-2; TCRdb's D gene call, TRBD1, goes unchecked for lack of DNA. CDR3 sequence reads: CASGRTGAGELFF.